Sequencing of this T cell receptor (beta chain) was carried out in a study of T cell responses to AZD1222 COVID-19 vaccine. Study findings and constraints: Close to half of spike-specific TCRs reportedly recognize unmutated variant regions. Compared with day 0, the breadth and depth of the Spike-specific TCR repertoire rose significantly after two doses of AZD1222.

Profiled with immunoSEQ multiplex PCR; TCRdb holds only in-frame clones, not every one. The sample lists 120,000 or so clones; 90% were seen once. As concerns this clone: The antigen is not known.

CDR3 length equals 13 residues. The germline V gene has CDR1 LNHDA and CDR2 SQIVND (reference sequence). Trimming took off 5 bases at V and 1 base at J, with 8 bases between the two ends. The TCR was taken from an adult in good health. J is TRBJ1-1 and V is TRBV19; D is undetermined. Sequencing was performed on peripheral blood, taken on day 0 of AZD1222 vaccination. The CDR3 coding sequence is TGTGCCAGTAGTCGGGAGGGGAACACTGAAGCTTTCTTT. Translating gives CASSREGNTEAFF.